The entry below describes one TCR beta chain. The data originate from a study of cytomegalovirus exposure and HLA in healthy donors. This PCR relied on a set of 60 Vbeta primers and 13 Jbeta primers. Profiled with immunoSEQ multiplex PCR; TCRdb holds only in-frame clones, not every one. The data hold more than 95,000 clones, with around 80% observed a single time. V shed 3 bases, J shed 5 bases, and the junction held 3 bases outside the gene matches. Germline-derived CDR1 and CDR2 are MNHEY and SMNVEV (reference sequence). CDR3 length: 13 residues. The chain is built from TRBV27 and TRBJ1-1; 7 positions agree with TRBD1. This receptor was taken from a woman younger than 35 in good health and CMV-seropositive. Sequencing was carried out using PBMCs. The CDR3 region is CASSFQGDTEAFF. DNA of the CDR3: TGTGCCAGCAGTTTCCAGGGGGATACTGAAGCTTTCTTT.